The T cell receptor beta chain described here comes from a study of blood T cells in healthy people across ages. The length of the CDR3 is 16 residues. Germline V CDR1 and CDR2: MNHEY, SMNVEV (reference sequence). V shed 2 bases, J shed 3 bases, and the junction held 9 bases outside the gene matches. Using a J-beta primer mix together with a sample-barcoded 5' primer, a second PCR was run for roughly 6 to 12 cycles. TCRdb re-analysed the 5' RACE reads in MiXCR, keeping a single row per CDR3 protein. This sample has nearly 800,000 distinct CDR3 sequences, with roughly 56% found just once. This clonotype turned up a few times.

The sequencing sample was made of blood. The chain recombines TRBV27 with TRBJ1-2, with 7 bases aligning to TRBD1. The TCR was taken from a man aged 35 to 55 in good health. CDR3 in amino acids: CASSLSGDSLYYGYTF. The DNA of the CDR3 is TGTGCCAGCAGTTTAAGTGGGGACAGCCTATACTATGGCTACACCTTC.